This TCR beta chain stems from a study of cytomegalovirus exposure and HLA in healthy donors. The V gene end was trimmed by 7 bases and the J gene end by 4 bases; junction bases not matched to a gene: 13. CDR3 length: 18 residues. Germline V gene lookup returns CDR1 SNHLY and CDR2 FYNNEI. Primers for the PCR totalled 60 Vbeta and 13 Jbeta. TCRdb keeps only in-frame clones here, not all; method: immunoSEQ multiplex PCR. The sample lists 70,000 to 100,000 clones; roughly 69% were seen once. The receptor comes from a man between 45 and 60 years old in good health and CMV-seronegative. The gene calls are TRBV2 and TRBJ2-6; 10 nucleotides line up with TRBD2. The specimen sequenced was PBMCs. CDR3 DNA: TGTGCCAGCATCAGGGAACTAGCGGGATCGGCAGGGGCCAACGTCCTGACTTTC. This translates into CASIRELAGSAGANVLTF.